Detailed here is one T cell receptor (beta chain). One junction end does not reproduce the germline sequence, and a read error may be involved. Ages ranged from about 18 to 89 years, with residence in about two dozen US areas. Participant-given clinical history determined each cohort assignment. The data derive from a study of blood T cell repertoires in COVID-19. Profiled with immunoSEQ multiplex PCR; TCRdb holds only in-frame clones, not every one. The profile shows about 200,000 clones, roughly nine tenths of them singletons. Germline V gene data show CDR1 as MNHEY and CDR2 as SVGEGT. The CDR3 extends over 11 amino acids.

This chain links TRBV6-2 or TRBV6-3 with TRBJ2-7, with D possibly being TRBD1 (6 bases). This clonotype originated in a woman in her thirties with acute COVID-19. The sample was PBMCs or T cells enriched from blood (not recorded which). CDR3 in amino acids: CASSLGHSRDF. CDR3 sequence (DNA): TGTGCCAGCAGTTTGGGACACTCGAGGGACTTC.